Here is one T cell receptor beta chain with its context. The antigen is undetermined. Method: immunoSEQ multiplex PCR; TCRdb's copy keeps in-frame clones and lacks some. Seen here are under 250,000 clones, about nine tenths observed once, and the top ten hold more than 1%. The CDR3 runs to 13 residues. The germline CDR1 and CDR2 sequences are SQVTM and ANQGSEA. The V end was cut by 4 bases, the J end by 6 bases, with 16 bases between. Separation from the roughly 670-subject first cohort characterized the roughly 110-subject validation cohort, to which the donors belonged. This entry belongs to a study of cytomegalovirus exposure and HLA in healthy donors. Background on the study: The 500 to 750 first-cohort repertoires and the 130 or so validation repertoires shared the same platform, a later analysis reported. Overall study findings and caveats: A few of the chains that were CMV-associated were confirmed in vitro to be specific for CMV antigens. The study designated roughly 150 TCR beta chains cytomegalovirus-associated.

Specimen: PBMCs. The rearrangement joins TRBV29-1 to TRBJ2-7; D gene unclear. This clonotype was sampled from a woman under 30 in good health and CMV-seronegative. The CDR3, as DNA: TGCAGCGTTGCAACCCACCTAGTGCGCGAGCAGTACTTC. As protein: CSVATHLVREQYF.